The present T cell receptor beta chain was sequenced within a study of blood T cell repertoires in COVID-19. Whole-study context: PBMCs, B-cell-depleted T cells, or T cells provided the cDNA or gDNA that made up the material.

In the authors' methods: Estimation of nucleated cell counts was performed using reference gene primer amplification. The method was immunoSEQ multiplex PCR; TCRdb's version includes in-frame clones alone and lacks a portion of them. For V, J and clone size, that table is used; D and trimming come from the DNA. The sample consists of fewer than 150,000 clones, approximately 78% of them appearing once. Germline V gene lookup returns CDR1 ENHRY and CDR2 SYGVKD. This CDR3 has 15 residues. Between the trimmed V and J ends, which lost 6 bases and 1 base, there was a span of 15 bases. The chain combines TRBV10-3 with TRBJ2-5; maybe TRBD1 (6 bases). This receptor was taken from a woman over 75 with acute or convalescent COVID-19. Specimen: peripheral blood. The CDR3 protein is CAISPDRNPQETQYF. Here the CDR3 DNA reads TGTGCCATCAGCCCTGACAGGAACCCCCAAGAGACCCAGTACTTC.